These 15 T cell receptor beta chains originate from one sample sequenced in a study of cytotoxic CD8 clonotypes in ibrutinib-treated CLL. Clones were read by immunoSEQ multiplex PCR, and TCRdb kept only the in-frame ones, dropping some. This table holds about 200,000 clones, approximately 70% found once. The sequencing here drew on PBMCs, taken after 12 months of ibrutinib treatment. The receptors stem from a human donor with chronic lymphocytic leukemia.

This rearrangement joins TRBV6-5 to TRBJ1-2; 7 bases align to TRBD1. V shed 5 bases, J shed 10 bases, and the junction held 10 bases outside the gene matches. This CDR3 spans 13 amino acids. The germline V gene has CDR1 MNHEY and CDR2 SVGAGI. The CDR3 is CASSTFRDSIYTF. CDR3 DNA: TGTGCCAGCAGTACATTCCGGGACAGTATCTACACCTTC.

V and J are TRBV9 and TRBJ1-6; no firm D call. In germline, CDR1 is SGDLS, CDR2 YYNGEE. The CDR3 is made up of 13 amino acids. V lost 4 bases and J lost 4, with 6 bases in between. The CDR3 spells CASSPDYNSPLHF. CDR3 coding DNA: TGTGCCAGCAGCCCGGATTATAATTCACCCCTCCACTTT.

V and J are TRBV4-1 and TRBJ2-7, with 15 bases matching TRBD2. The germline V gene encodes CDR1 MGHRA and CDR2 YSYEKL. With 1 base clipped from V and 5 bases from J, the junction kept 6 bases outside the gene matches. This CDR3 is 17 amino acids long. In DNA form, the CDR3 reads TGCGCCAGCAGCCAAGGGTGGACTAGCGGGAGGGTGGACGAGCAGTACTTC. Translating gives CASSQGWTSGRVDEQYF.

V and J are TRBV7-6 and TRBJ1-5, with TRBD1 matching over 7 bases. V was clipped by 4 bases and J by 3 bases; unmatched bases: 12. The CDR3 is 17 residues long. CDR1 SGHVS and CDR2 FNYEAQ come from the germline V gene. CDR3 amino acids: CASSSRARTGLNQPQHF. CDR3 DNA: TGTGCCAGCAGCTCCCGGGCTCGGACAGGCCTCAATCAGCCCCAGCATTTT.

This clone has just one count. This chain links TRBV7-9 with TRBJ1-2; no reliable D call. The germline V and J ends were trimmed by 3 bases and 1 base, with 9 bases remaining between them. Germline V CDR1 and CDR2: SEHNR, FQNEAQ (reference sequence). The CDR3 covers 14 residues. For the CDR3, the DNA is TGTGCCAGCAGCTTCGGCGGACTTAACTATGGCTACACCTTC. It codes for CASSFGGLNYGYTF. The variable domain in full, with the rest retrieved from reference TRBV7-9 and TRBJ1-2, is DTGVSQNPRHKITKRGQNVTFRCDPISEHNRLYWYRQTLGQGPEFLTYFQNEAQLEKSRLLSDRFSAERPKGSFSTLEIQRTEQGDSAMYLCASSFGGLNYGYTFGSGTRLTVV.

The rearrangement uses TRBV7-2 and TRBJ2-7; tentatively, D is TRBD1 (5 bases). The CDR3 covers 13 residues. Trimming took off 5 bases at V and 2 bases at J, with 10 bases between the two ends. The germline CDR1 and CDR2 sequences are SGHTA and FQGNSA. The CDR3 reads CASSLQVPYEQYF. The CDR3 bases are TGTGCCAGCAGCCTACAGGTACCCTACGAGCAGTACTTC.

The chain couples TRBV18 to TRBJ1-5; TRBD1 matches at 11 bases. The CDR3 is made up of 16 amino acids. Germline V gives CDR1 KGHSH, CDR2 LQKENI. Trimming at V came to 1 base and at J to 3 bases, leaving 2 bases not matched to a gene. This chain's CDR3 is CASSPLGQGDNQPQHF. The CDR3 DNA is TGTGCCAGCTCACCACTGGGACAGGGGGACAATCAGCCCCAGCATTTT.

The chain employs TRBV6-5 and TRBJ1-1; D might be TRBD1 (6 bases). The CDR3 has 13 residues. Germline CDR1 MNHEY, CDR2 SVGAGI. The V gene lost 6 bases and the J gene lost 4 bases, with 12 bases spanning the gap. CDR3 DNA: TGTGCCAGCAGACCAAACAGGGTCACTGAAGCTTTCTTT. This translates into CASRPNRVTEAFF.

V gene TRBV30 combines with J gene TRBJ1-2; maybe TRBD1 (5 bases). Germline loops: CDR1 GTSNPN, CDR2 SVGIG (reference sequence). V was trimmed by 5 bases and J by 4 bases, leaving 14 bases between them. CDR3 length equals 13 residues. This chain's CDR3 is CAWASTGVYGYTF. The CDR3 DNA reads TGTGCCTGGGCCAGCACGGGGGTCTATGGCTACACCTTC.

The CDR3 bases are TGTGCCAGCTCACGTGGGCAGGGCAGAGCTAATGAAAAACTGTTTTTT. This codes for CASSRGQGRANEKLFF. The chain links TRBV18 to TRBJ1-4; D might be TRBD1 (5 bases). Germline CDR1 is KGHSH and CDR2 is LQKENI. CDR3 length equals 16 residues. With 4 bases removed from V and 3 bases from J, the gap between germline ends came to 15 bases.

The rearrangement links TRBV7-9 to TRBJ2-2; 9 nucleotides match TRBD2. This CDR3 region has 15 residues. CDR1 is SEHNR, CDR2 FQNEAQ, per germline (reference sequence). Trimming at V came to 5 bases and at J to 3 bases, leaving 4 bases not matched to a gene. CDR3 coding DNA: TGTGCCAGCAGCCGGGGACTAGCTTACACCGGGGAGCTGTTTTTT. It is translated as CASSRGLAYTGELFF.

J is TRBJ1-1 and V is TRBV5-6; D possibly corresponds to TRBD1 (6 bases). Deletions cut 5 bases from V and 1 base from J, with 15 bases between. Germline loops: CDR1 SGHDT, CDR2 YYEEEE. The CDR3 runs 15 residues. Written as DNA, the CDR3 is TGTGCCAGCAGTTTCAGGGGATTTGGGAACACTGAAGCTTTCTTT. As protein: CASSFRGFGNTEAFF. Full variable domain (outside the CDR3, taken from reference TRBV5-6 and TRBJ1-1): DAGVTQSPTHLIKTRGQQVTLRCSPKSGHDTVSWYQQALGQGPQFIFQYYEEEERQRGNFPDRFSGHQFPNYSSELNVNALLLGDSALYLCASSFRGFGNTEAFFGQGTRLTVV.

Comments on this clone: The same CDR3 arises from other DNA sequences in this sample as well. The CDR3 sequence: CASSQGPSYEQYF. The DNA of the CDR3 is TGCGCCAGCAGCCAAGGGCCTTCCTACGAGCAGTACTTC. The chain links TRBV4-1 to TRBJ2-7; unclear D gene. V lost 1 base to trimming and J lost 1 base, with 5 bases between them. Germline-derived CDR1 and CDR2 are MGHRA and YSYEKL. CDR3 length equals 13 residues.

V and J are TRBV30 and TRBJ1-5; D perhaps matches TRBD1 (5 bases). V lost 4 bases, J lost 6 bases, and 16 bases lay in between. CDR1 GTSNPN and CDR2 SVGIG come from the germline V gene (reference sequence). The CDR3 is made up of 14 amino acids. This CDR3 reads CAWMRSGFGQPQHF. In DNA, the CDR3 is TGTGCCTGGATGCGGTCAGGGTTTGGTCAGCCCCAGCATTTT.

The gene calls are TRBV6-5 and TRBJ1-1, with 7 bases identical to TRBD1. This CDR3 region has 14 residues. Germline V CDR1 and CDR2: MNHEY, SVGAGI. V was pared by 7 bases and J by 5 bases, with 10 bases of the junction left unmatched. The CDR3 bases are TGTGCCAGCACCCGAACAGGGGTAAAAACTGAAGCTTTCTTT. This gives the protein CASTRTGVKTEAFF.